These 29 T cell receptor beta chains share one sample of origin, sequenced in a study of regulatory T cells in long-lasting Graves disease. With iRepertoire HTBI primers and Arm-PCR of CDR3 regions, TCR beta libraries were built. Each CDR3 protein gets one entry after TCRdb re-called the multiplex PCR reads with MiXCR. Of 550,000 to 600,000 distinct CDR3 sequences listed, about 16% are singletons. Time point denoted: newly diagnosed GD, antithyroid drugs for less than 3 months. Preparation of the TCR library used RNA extracted from PBMCs. These data are also associated with another study on T cells in Graves' hyperthyroidism and ophthalmopathy.

This specimen consisted of peripheral blood mononuclear cells (PBMCs), obtained at new diagnosis, from a patient treated with antithyroid drugs. Source of these receptors: a man between 18 and 29 years old with Graves disease.

Concerning this clonotype itself: This may arise from a read error, as a much more abundant clone is one base away. The conserved phenylalanine or tryptophan is not found at the CDR3 terminus, so this likely reflects a read error. V and J are TRBV12-3 or TRBV12-4 and TRBJ2-1, with 8 nucleotides matching TRBD2. Unmatched junction bases numbered 6, after V lost 6 bases and J lost 2 bases. The CDR3 runs 15 residues. CDR3: CASSLIAGPYNEQFS. CDR3 in DNA: TGTGCCAGCAGCTTAATAGCGGGACCCTACAATGAGCAGTTCTCC.

This clonotype is a singleton in its sample. This may arise from a read error, as a much more abundant clone is one base away. V and J are TRBV6-1 and TRBJ2-3; 9 nucleotides match TRBD2. The trim removed 5 bases at V and 0 bases at J, leaving 9 bases unmatched. The CDR3 contains 17 residues. Per germline, CDR1 MNHNS and CDR2 SASEGT. The CDR3 region has the DNA TGTGCCAGCAGTAGAACCGGGACTAGCCGAAGCACAGATACGCAGTATTTT. Its protein product is CASSRTGTSRSTDTQYF.

The chain links TRBV3-1 to TRBJ1-5, with 7 bases identical to TRBD1. This CDR3 has 15 amino acids. J lost 4 bases, V lost 3 bases, and 6 bases had no gene match. Germline CDR1 reads LGHDT; CDR2 reads YNNKEL (reference sequence). The CDR3 is CASSQEQGWNQPQHF. The CDR3 DNA reads as TGTGCCAGCAGCCAGGAACAGGGGTGGAATCAGCCCCAGCATTTT.

This sequence joins TRBV5-1 and TRBJ2-2, with unresolved D. This CDR3 comprises 12 residues. Germline V lookup: CDR1 SGHRS, CDR2 YFSETQ. V was cut by 4 bases and J by 7 bases, with 8 bases left in between. The CDR3 loop reads CASSPSYGELFF. The CDR3 coding sequence is TGCGCCAGCAGCCCTAGTTACGGGGAGCTGTTTTTT.

The sample holds a few counts of this clonotype. The chain is built from TRBV6-5 and TRBJ1-2; 9 bases align to TRBD1. J lost 4 bases, V lost 2 bases, and 5 bases had no gene match. Germline V gene data show CDR1 as MNHEY and CDR2 as SVGAGI. The CDR3 runs to 15 residues. CDR3 nucleotide sequence: TGTGCCAGCAGTTACCCAAGACAGGGGGTCTATGGCTACACCTTC. Amino acids: CASSYPRQGVYGYTF.

The table lists this clonotype with many counts. The chain is built from TRBV7-6 and TRBJ2-7; 8 nucleotides match TRBD2. The V segment lost 4 bases and the J segment 7 bases; nucleotides outside the gene matches: 6. CDR3 length: 13 amino acids. CDR1 and CDR2 (germline): SGHVS, FNYEAQ. CDR3 amino acids: CASSSASGYEQYF. CDR3 in DNA: TGTGCCAGCAGCTCAGCTAGCGGGTATGAGCAGTACTTC.

There are many counts of this clonotype. V and J are TRBV12-3 or TRBV12-4 and TRBJ1-1; D gene uncertain. The CDR3 totals 13 residues. Trimming pared 2 bases from V and 1 base from J, leaving 5 bases between. The CDR3 nucleotides read TGTGCCAGCAGTTTACTTTCGAACACTGAAGCTTTCTTT. Protein: CASSLLSNTEAFF.

The chain recombines TRBV28 with TRBJ2-1; unclear D gene. Trimming left V 5 bases short and J 7 bases short, with 9 bases between. This CDR3 spans 12 amino acids. Germline loops: CDR1 MDHEN, CDR2 SYDVKM. The CDR3 sequence is CASSAAGNEQFF. The DNA for the CDR3 is TGTGCCAGCAGTGCGGCCGGGAATGAGCAGTTCTTC.

This clonotype occurred a few times. The chain has TRBV5-1 and TRBJ2-5; D unclear. CDR1 and CDR2 from the germline V gene are SGHRS and YFSETQ. Trimming stripped 4 bases from V and 5 bases from J, with 15 bases between. This CDR3 region has 14 residues. CDR3 DNA sequence: TGCGCCAGCAGCGCCCGACTGATGGAGGAGACCCAGTACTTC. Translated, it gives CASSARLMEETQYF.

This clonotype was picked up many times. This chain links TRBV5-1 with TRBJ2-1; D may be TRBD2 (5 bases). Germline-derived CDR1 and CDR2 are SGHRS and YFSETQ. Trimming shortened V by 6 bases and J by 0 bases, and 16 bases separated the two germline ends. The CDR3 sequence is 16 residues long. The CDR3 coding sequence is TGCGCCAGCACTTCGGGGTCGATTAGCTCCTACAATGAGCAGTTCTTC. Its protein product is CASTSGSISSYNEQFF.

Many counts were recorded for this clonotype. The chain recombines TRBV12-3 or TRBV12-4 with TRBJ1-5; D is ambiguous. The CDR3 contains 14 residues. The ends were cut back, 3 bases at V and 4 bases at J, with 10 bases in the middle. The CDR3 coding sequence is TGTGCCAGCAGTTTCGGTGACCAAAATCAGCCCCAGCATTTT. Its protein product is CASSFGDQNQPQHF.

In its sample, this clonotype was seen a few times. The chain recombines TRBV5-1 with TRBJ1-1; no reliable D call. The V and J ends lost 0 bases and 2 bases respectively, with 11 bases between them. CDR1 is SGHRS, CDR2 YFSETQ, per germline. The CDR3 spans 15 residues. The CDR3 sequence is CASSLDVGSNTEAFF. CDR3 nucleotides: TGCGCCAGCAGCTTGGATGTGGGATCTAACACTGAAGCTTTCTTT.

This clonotype turned up a few times. V usage is TRBV20-1 and J usage is TRBJ2-1, with 9 nucleotides matching TRBD2. The germline V gene has CDR1 DFQATT and CDR2 SNEGSKA (reference sequence). Trimming took 1 base from V and 2 from J; bases not matched to a gene: 0. The CDR3 contains 14 residues. The CDR3 DNA follows: TGCAGTGCTAGAGGACTAGCGGCCTACAATGAGCAGTTCTTC. Translated: CSARGLAAYNEQFF.

This chain links TRBV7-6 with TRBJ2-5; TRBD2 agrees at 13 bases. In germline, CDR1 is SGHVS, CDR2 FNYEAQ. This CDR3 spans 19 amino acids. The junction had 9 bases not matched to a gene; V was cut back by 1 base and J by 1 base. This chain's CDR3 is CASSLEVATSGRPQETQYF. CDR3 nucleotides: TGTGCCAGCAGCTTAGAAGTGGCGACTAGCGGGAGGCCCCAAGAGACCCAGTACTTC.

This clonotype has at least ten counts. V is TRBV30 and J is TRBJ1-2; TRBD1 might be the D (6 bases). The CDR3 extends over 14 amino acids. V lost 1 base and J lost 0, with 9 bases in between. Germline V lookup: CDR1 GTSNPN, CDR2 SVGIG (reference sequence). The CDR3 bases are TGTGCCTGGAGTGGCCAGGGGTCTAACTATGGCTACACCTTC. As protein: CAWSGQGSNYGYTF.

Only a few counts were recorded for this clonotype. This chain uses TRBV6-1 with TRBJ1-5; D gene ambiguous. Germline CDR1 MNHNS, CDR2 SASEGT. CDR3 size: 12 residues. Trimming took 3 bases from V and 9 from J, leaving 9 bases between them. CDR3: CASSDPTGPQHF. For the CDR3, the DNA is TGTGCCAGCAGTGACCCGACGGGGCCCCAGCATTTT.

This clonotype came up many times. The J gene is TRBJ1-1, the V gene TRBV6-1, with 8 bases aligning to TRBD1. After removal of 6 bases from V and 2 bases from J, the junction contained 17 bases not matched to a gene. This CDR3 is 18 amino acids long. Germline CDR1 reads MNHNS; CDR2 reads SASEGT. CDR3 region: CASSTGQGWGNLNTEAFF. The CDR3 nucleotides read TGTGCCAGCAGCACCGGACAGGGATGGGGGAACCTCAACACTGAAGCTTTCTTT.

This clonotype was counted a few times. This chain uses TRBV30 with TRBJ2-5, with 8 bases that match TRBD1. This CDR3 region has 17 residues. The V and J ends lost 3 bases and 2 bases, in that order; junction bases with no gene match: 14. Per the germline V gene, CDR1 is GTSNPN and CDR2 is SVGIG (reference sequence). The CDR3 region has the DNA TGTGCCTGGAGCTCCGGACAGGGACGAGGGGTACAAGAGACCCAGTACTTC. Its protein is CAWSSGQGRGVQETQYF. The whole variable domain, filled in from reference TRBV30 and TRBJ2-5, reads SQTIHQWPATLVQPVGSPLSLECTVEGTSNPNLYWYRQAAGRGLQLLFYSVGIGQISSEVPQNLSASRPQDRQFILSSKKLLLSDSGFYLCAWSSGQGRGVQETQYFGPGTRLLVL.

There are a few counts of this clonotype. The rearrangement links TRBV7-2 to TRBJ2-6; D uncertain. V was pared by 8 bases and J by 0 bases, with 14 bases between. Germline assignment: CDR1 SGHTA and CDR2 FQGNSA. The CDR3 runs to 16 residues. This CDR3 is CASPSRQSSGANVLTF. The CDR3 bases are TGTGCCAGCCCCTCACGCCAATCCTCTGGGGCCAACGTCCTGACTTTC.

The chain carries TRBV6-4 and TRBJ2-3, with TRBD1 identical over 8 bases. This CDR3 comprises 15 residues. Germline V gene lookup returns CDR1 MRHNA and CDR2 SNTAGT. Trimming removed 10 bases from V and 3 bases from J; junction bases left unmatched: 12. The CDR3 DNA sequence: TGTGCCACAGCGTTACAGGGGGATGGTACAGATACGCAGTATTTT. Protein sequence: CATALQGDGTDTQYF.

The chain joins TRBV6-1 to TRBJ2-1; TRBD2 aligns across 12 bases. Germline CDR1 and CDR2: MNHNS and SASEGT. The CDR3 consists of 16 residues. Unmatched junction bases numbered 14, after V lost 6 bases and J lost 11 bases. The CDR3 region is CASRNLAGGNRGKQFF. The DNA of the CDR3 is TGTGCCAGCAGAAACCTAGCGGGAGGGAACCGGGGTAAGCAGTTCTTC.

This clonotype was counted many times. The genes are TRBV2 and TRBJ1-5; D possibly corresponds to TRBD1 (5 bases). Germline CDR1 reads SNHLY; CDR2 reads FYNNEI. The CDR3 has 14 residues. V was clipped by 4 bases and J by 4 bases, with 11 bases between them. The CDR3 region has the DNA TGTGCCAGCAGTGGGATTCGGGGGAATCAGCCCCAGCATTTT. It is translated as CASSGIRGNQPQHF.

The chain links TRBV30 to TRBJ2-1, with D possibly matching TRBD2 (7 bases). The CDR3 consists of 14 residues. Trimming stripped 2 bases from V and 5 bases from J, with 13 bases between. Per the germline V gene, CDR1 is GTSNPN and CDR2 is SVGIG (reference sequence). This CDR3 reads CAWSRGGTNNEQFF. The CDR3 nucleotides are TGTGCCTGGAGTAGGGGGGGGACAAACAATGAGCAGTTCTTC.

This clonotype has a count of ten or more. Here the CDR3 DNA reads TGTGCCAGCAGGAGGGGAGAGGGGGCGTCTGAAGCTTTCTTT. Its translation: CASRRGEGASEAFF. The rearrangement joins TRBV9 to TRBJ1-1; 7 bases line up with TRBD1. Germline V gene data show CDR1 as SGDLS and CDR2 as YYNGEE. This CDR3 contains 14 residues. Unmatched junction bases numbered 10, after V lost 5 bases and J lost 6 bases.

There are a few counts of this clonotype. The chain uses TRBV16 and TRBJ2-4, with D possibly being TRBD1 or TRBD2 (6 bases each). V lost 4 bases, J lost 0 bases, and 13 bases lay in between. From germline, CDR1 is KGHSY and CDR2 FQNENV. The CDR3 has 16 amino acids. The CDR3: CASSPRGGLAKNIQYF. The CDR3 DNA reads TGTGCCAGCAGCCCCCGAGGGGGGTTAGCCAAAAACATTCAGTACTTC.

This clonotype occurred many times. DNA of the CDR3: TGTGCCAGCAGTTTTGGAGGGACCGCTTACGAGCAGTACTTC. Encoded protein: CASSFGGTAYEQYF. The gene calls are TRBV27 and TRBJ2-7; possibly TRBD2 for D (6 bases). The V and J ends lost 3 bases and 4 bases respectively, with 13 bases between them. The length of the CDR3 is 14 residues. Germline V gives CDR1 MNHEY, CDR2 SMNVEV (reference sequence).

The chain combines TRBV29-1 with TRBJ2-3, with no clear D. CDR3 length: 12 amino acids. CDR1 is SQVTM, CDR2 ANQGSEA, per germline. With 7 bases removed from V and 6 bases from J, the gap between germline ends came to 14 bases. The CDR3 nucleotides read TGCAGCGGTAAGGAGTCGCGGGATACGCAGTATTTT. Its protein product is CSGKESRDTQYF.

The chain carries TRBV7-3 and TRBJ2-2, with a tentative D call TRBD2 (6 bases). This CDR3 is 15 amino acids long. Germline loops: CDR1 SGHTA, CDR2 FQGTGA. V shed 2 bases and J shed 7 bases, with 14 bases lying between them. CDR3 DNA sequence: TGTGCCAGCAGCTTAGGAGGGACCCTGAGCGGGGAGCTGTTTTTT. It yields the protein CASSLGGTLSGELFF.

This clonotype was seen a handful of times. The V call is TRBV28, the J call TRBJ2-7; no firm D call. The CDR3 has 12 residues. The germline V gene has CDR1 MDHEN and CDR2 SYDVKM. Between the trimmed V and J ends, which lost 5 bases and 6 bases, there was a span of 11 bases. CDR3 bases: TGTGCCAGCAGTCCTGAGAGCTGCGAGCAGTACTTC. Translating it yields CASSPESCEQYF.